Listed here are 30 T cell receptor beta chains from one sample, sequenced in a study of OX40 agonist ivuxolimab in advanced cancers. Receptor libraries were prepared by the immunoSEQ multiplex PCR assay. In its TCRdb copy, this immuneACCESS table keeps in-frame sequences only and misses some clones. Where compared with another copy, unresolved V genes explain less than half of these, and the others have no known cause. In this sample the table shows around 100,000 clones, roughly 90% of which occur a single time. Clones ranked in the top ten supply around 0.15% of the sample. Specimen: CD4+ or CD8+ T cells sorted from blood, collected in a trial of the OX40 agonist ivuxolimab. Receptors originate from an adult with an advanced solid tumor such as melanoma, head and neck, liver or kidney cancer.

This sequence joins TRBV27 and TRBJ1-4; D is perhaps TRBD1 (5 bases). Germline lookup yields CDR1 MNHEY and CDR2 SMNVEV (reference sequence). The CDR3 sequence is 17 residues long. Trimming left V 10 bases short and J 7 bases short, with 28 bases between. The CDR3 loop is CATKHGHSLLGSEKLFF. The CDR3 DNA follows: TGTGCCACCAAACATGGACACTCTCTCCTCGGTAGTGAAAAACTGTTTTTT.

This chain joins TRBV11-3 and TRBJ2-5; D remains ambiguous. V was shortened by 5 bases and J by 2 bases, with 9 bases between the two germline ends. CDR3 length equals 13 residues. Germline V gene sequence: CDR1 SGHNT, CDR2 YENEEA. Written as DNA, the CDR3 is TGTGCCAGCAGCGATTCAGATCAAGAGACCCAGTACTTC. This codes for CASSDSDQETQYF.

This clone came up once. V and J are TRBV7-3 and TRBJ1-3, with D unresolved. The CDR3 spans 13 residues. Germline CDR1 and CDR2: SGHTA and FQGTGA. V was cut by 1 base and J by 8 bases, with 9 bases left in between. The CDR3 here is CASSLSRLDTIYF. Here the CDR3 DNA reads TGTGCCAGCAGCTTAAGCAGGCTGGACACCATATATTTT. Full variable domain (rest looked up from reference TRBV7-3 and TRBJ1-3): GAGVSQTPSNKVTEKGKYVELRCDPISGHTALYWYRQSLGQGPEFLIYFQGTGAADDSGLPNDRFFAVRPEGSVSTLKIQRTERGDSAVYLCASSLSRLDTIYFGEGSWLTVV.

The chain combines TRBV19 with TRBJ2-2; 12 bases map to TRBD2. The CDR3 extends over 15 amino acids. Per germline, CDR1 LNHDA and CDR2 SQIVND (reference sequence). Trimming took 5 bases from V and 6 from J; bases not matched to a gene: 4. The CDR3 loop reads CASSSRLAGAGELFF. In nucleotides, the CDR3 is TGTGCCAGTAGTTCCCGACTAGCGGGAGCCGGGGAGCTGTTTTTT. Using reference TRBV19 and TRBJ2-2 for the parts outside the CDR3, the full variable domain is DGGITQSPKYLFRKEGQNVTLSCEQNLNHDAMYWYRQDPGQGLRLIYYSQIVNDFQKGDIAEGYSVSREKKESFPLTVTSAQKNPTAFYLCASSSRLAGAGELFFGEGSRLTVL.

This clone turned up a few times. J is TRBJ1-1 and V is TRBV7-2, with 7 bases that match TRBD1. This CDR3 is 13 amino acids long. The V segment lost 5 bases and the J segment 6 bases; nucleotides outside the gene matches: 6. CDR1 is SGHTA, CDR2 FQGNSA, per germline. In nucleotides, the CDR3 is TGTGCCAGCAGCCCGACAGGGTTCGCTGAAGCTTTCTTT. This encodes CASSPTGFAEAFF.

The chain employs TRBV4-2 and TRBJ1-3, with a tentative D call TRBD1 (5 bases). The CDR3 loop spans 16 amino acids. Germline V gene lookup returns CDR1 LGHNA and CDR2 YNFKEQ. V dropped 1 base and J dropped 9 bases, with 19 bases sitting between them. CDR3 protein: CASSQVGTAWQRTIYF. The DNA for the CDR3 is TGTGCCAGCAGCCAAGTAGGGACCGCCTGGCAGCGCACCATATATTTT.

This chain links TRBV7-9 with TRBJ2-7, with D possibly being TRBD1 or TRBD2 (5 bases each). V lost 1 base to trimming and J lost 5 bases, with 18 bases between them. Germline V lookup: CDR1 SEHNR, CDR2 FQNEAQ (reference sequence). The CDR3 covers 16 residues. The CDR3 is CASSLGENTWGHEQYF. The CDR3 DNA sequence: TGTGCCAGCAGCTTAGGGGAGAATACCTGGGGACACGAGCAGTACTTC.

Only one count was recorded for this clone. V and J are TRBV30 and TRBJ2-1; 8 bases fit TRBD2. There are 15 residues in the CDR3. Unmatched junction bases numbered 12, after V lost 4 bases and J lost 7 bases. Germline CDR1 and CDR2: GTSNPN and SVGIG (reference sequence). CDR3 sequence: CAWTKTSVFGNEQFF. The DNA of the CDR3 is TGTGCCTGGACCAAGACTAGCGTGTTCGGGAATGAGCAGTTCTTC.

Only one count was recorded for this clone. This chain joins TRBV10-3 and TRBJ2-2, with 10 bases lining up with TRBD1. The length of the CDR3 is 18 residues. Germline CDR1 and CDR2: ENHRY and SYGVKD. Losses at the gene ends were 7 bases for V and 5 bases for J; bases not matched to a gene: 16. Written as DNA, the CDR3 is TGTGCCATCAATACCCCCGGGACAGGGGTACGAGGAACCGGGGAGCTGTTTTTT. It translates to CAINTPGTGVRGTGELFF.

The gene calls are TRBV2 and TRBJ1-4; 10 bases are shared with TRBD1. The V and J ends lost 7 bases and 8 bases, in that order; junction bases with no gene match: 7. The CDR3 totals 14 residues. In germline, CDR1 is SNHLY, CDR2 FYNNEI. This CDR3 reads CASNLDRGREKLFF. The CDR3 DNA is TGTGCCAGCAACCTAGACAGGGGGCGCGAAAAACTGTTTTTT. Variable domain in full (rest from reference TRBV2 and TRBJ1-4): EPEVTQTPSHQVTQMGQEVILRCVPISNHLYFYWYRQILGQKVEFLVSFYNNEISEKSEIFDDQFSVERPDGSNFTLKIRSTKLEDSAMYFCASNLDRGREKLFFGSGTQLSVL.

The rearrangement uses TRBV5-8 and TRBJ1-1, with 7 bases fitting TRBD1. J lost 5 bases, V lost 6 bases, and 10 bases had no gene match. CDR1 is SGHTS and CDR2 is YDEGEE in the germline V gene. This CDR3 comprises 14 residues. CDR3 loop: CASNSGQRWTEAFF. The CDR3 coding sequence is TGTGCCAGCAACTCGGGACAGCGGTGGACTGAAGCTTTCTTT.

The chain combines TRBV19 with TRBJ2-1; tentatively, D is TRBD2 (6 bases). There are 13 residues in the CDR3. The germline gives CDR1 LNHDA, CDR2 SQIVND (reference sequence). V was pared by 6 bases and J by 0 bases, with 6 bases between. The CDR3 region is CASSGSSYNEQFF. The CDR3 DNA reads TGTGCCAGTAGCGGGAGCTCCTACAATGAGCAGTTCTTC.

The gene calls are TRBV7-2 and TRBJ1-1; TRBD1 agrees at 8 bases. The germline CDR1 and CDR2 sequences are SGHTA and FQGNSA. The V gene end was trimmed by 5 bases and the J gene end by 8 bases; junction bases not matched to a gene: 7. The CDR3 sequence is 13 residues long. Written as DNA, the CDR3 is TGTGCCAGCAGCCTCACCAGGGGGCCCGAAGCTTTCTTT. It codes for CASSLTRGPEAFF.

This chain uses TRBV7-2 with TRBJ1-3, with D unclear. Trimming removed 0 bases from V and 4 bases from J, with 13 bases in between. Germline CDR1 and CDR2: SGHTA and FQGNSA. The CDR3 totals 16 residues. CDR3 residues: CASSLAPAGSGNTIYF. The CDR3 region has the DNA TGTGCCAGCAGCTTAGCTCCCGCAGGTTCAGGAAACACCATATATTTT.

DNA of the CDR3: TGTGCCAGCAGAGCTAGCGGGAGCTCCTACGAGCAGTACTTC. This sequence encodes CASRASGSSYEQYF. The rearrangement joins TRBV28 to TRBJ2-7; 10 bases match TRBD2. The junction had 2 bases not matched to a gene; V was cut back by 6 bases and J by 0 bases. The germline CDR1 and CDR2 sequences are MDHEN and SYDVKM. The CDR3 is made up of 14 amino acids.

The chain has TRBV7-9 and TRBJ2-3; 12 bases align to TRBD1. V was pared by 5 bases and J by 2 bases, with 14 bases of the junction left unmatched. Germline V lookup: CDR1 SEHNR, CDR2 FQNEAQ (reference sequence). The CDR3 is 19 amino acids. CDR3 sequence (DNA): TGTGCCAGCAGCCCCCCAGGGACAGGGGGCCCATCTTTCACAGATACGCAGTATTTT. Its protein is CASSPPGTGGPSFTDTQYF.

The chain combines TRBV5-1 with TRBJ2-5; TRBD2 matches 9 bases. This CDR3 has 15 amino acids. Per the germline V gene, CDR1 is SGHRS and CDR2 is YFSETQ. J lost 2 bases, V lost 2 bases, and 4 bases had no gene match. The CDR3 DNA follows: TGCGCCAGCAGCTTCGGCGGGAGGGTACAAGAGACCCAGTACTTC. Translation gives CASSFGGRVQETQYF.

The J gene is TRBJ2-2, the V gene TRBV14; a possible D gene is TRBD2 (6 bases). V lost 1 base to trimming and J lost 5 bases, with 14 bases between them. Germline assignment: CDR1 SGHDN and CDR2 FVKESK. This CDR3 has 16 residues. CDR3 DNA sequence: TGTGCCAGCAGCCAAGTTCTCGGGACTGGGACCGGGGAGCTGTTTTTT. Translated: CASSQVLGTGTGELFF.

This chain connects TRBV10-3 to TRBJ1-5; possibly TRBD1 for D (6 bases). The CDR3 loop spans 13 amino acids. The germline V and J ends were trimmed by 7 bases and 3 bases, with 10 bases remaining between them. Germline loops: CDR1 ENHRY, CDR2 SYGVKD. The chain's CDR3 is CAIKQGPNQPQHF. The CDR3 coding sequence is TGTGCCATCAAACAGGGACCCAATCAGCCCCAGCATTTT.

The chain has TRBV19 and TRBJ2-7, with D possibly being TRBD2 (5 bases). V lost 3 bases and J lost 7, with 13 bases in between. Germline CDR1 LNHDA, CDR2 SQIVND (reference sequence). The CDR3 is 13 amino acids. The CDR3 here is CASSIELGYEQYF. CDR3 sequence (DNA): TGTGCCAGTAGTATCGAACTAGGGTATGAGCAGTACTTC.

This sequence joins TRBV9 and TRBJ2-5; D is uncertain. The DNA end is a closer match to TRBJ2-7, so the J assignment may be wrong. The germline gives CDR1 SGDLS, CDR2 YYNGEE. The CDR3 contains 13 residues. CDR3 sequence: CASSVTTSYEQYF. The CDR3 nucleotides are TGTGCCAGCAGCGTGACAACCTCCTACGAGCAGTACTTC.

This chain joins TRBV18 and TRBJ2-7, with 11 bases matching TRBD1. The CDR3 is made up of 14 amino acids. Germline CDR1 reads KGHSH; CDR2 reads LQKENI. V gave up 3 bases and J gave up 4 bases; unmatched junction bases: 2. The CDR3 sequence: CASSPGTGGYEQYF. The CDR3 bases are TGTGCCAGCTCACCCGGGACAGGGGGGTACGAGCAGTACTTC.

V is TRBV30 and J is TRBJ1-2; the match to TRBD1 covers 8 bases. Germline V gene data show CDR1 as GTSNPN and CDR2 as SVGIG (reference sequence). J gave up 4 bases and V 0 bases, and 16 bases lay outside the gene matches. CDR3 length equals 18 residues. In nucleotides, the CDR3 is TGTGCCTGGAGTGTACTGGGGGCAGGGGGCAAGAAGGGCTATGGCTACACCTTC. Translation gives CAWSVLGAGGKKGYGYTF.

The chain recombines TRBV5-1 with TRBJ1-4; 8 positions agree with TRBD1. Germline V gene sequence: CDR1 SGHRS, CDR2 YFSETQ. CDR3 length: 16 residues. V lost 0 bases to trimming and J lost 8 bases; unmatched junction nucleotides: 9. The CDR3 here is CASSLASRGLFEKLFF. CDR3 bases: TGCGCCAGCAGCTTGGCCAGCAGGGGGCTCTTCGAAAAACTGTTTTTT.

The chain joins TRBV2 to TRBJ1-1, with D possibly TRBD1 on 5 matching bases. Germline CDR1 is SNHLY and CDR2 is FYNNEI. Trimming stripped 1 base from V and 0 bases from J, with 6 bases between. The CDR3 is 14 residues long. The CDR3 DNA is TGTGCCAGCAGTGAAGGACAGTTGAACACTGAAGCTTTCTTT. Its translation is CASSEGQLNTEAFF.

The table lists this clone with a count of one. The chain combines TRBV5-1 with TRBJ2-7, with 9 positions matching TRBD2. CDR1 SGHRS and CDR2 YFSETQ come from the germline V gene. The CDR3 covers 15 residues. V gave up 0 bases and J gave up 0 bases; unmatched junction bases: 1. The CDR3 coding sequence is TGCGCCAGCAGCTTGGGACTAGCGGCCTCCTACGAGCAGTACTTC. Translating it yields CASSLGLAASYEQYF.

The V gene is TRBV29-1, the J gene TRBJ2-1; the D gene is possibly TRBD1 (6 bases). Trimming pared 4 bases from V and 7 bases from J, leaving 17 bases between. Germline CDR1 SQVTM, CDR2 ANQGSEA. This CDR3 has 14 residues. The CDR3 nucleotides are TGCAGCGTTGGTTCAAACCCCGGGACAAATGAGCAGTTCTTC. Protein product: CSVGSNPGTNEQFF.

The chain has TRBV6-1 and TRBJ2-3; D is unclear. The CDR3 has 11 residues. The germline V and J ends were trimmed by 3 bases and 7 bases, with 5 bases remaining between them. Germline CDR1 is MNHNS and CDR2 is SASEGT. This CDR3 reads CASSERYTQYF. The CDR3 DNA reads TGTGCCAGCAGTGAGCGGTATACGCAGTATTTT.

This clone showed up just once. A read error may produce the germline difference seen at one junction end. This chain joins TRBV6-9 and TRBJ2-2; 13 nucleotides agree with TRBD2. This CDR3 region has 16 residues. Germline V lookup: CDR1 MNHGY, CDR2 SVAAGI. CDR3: CASSRTSGSEYRGAVF. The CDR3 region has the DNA TGTGCCAGCAGTCGGACTAGCGGGAGCGAATACCGGGGAGCTGTTTTT.

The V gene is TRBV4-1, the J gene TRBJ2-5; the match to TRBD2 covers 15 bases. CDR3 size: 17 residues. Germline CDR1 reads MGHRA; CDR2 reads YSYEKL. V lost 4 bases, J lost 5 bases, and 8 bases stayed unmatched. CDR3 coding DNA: TGCGCCAGCAGCCTTTGGACTAGCGGGAGGGTTTATGAGACCCAGTACTTC. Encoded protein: CASSLWTSGRVYETQYF.